These 26 T cell receptor beta chains came from one sample sequenced in a study of cytomegalovirus exposure and HLA in healthy donors. Here immunoSEQ multiplex PCR was the method, and the copy in TCRdb shows in-frame clones only, minus some. The sample contains under 250,000 clones, around four fifths of which appear only once. The sequenced material came from PBMCs. Receptors were obtained from a woman between 18 and 30 years old in good health and CMV-seronegative.

The V gene is TRBV11-2, the J gene TRBJ2-7, with a tentative D call TRBD1 (5 bases). Germline V gene lookup returns CDR1 SGHAT and CDR2 FQNNGV. CDR3 length: 15 residues. Trimming cost V 5 bases and J 2 bases, with 16 bases left between them. The CDR3 loop is CASSLPRETAYEQYF. The CDR3 nucleotides are TGTGCCAGCAGCCTCCCCCGCGAGACAGCCTACGAGCAGTACTTC.

The rearrangement uses TRBV5-1 and TRBJ1-1, with D unresolved. Germline-derived CDR1 and CDR2 are SGHRS and YFSETQ. With 4 bases removed from V and 3 bases from J, the gap between germline ends came to 10 bases. This CDR3 contains 13 residues. The CDR3 protein is CASSLGRDTEAFF. As DNA, the CDR3 is TGCGCCAGCAGCCTAGGACGAGACACTGAAGCTTTCTTT.

This chain links TRBV7-8 with TRBJ1-2; D might be TRBD1 (5 bases). The CDR3 runs to 15 residues. The germline V and J ends were trimmed by 4 bases and 8 bases, with 20 bases remaining between them. Germline-derived CDR1 and CDR2 are SGHVS and FQNEAQ. The CDR3 reads CASSSDSARGSGYTF. The DNA for the CDR3 is TGTGCCAGCAGCTCTGACAGTGCGAGGGGTTCAGGCTACACCTTC.

The chain uses TRBV5-1 and TRBJ1-2, with D possibly being TRBD1 (6 bases). Trimming removed 0 bases at V and 6 bases at J, with 9 bases between. This CDR3 is 13 amino acids long. Germline V gives CDR1 SGHRS, CDR2 YFSETQ. The chain's CDR3 is CASSLAEGDGYTF. CDR3 coding DNA: TGCGCCAGCAGCTTGGCCGAGGGGGATGGCTACACCTTC.

The count of this clone is one. J is TRBJ2-6 and V is TRBV30; no definite D call. The germline gives CDR1 GTSNPN, CDR2 SVGIG (reference sequence). V was pared by 4 bases and J by 1 base, with 5 bases between. This CDR3 comprises 13 residues. CDR3 bases: TGTGCCTGGACTAGTTCTGGGGCCAACGTCCTGACTTTC. This gives the protein CAWTSSGANVLTF.

This clone has only one observation. This sequence joins TRBV6-5 and TRBJ1-4; 10 bases align to TRBD1. After removal of 6 bases from V and 7 bases from J, the junction contained 5 bases not matched to a gene. The CDR3 totals 14 residues. Germline CDR1 reads MNHEY; CDR2 reads SVGAGI. The CDR3 region is CASSRDRGREKLFF. The CDR3 nucleotides are TGTGCCAGCAGCAGGGACAGGGGACGTGAAAAACTGTTTTTT.

This clone occurred once. The CDR3 reads CASSEGRGGRGTGELFF. For the CDR3, the DNA is TGTGCCAGCAGTGAAGGGCGGGGTGGACGGGGTACCGGGGAGCTGTTTTTT. The V and J genes are TRBV6-1 and TRBJ2-2; D is perhaps TRBD2 (6 bases). Deletions cut 1 base from V and 5 bases from J, with 17 bases between. Per the germline V gene, CDR1 is MNHNS and CDR2 is SASEGT. CDR3 length: 17 residues.

CDR3 region: CASITGMNTEAFF. The CDR3 DNA sequence: TGTGCCAGCATCACAGGTATGAACACTGAAGCTTTCTTT. The gene calls are TRBV2 and TRBJ1-1; perhaps TRBD1 as D (5 bases). This CDR3 has 13 residues. The germline V and J ends were trimmed by 7 bases and 0 bases, with 9 bases remaining between them. Germline V gene lookup returns CDR1 SNHLY and CDR2 FYNNEI.

V and J are TRBV9 and TRBJ1-2; D is undetermined. V lost 4 bases, J lost 7 bases, and 11 bases lay in between. Per the germline V gene, CDR1 is SGDLS and CDR2 is YYNGEE. The CDR3 is made up of 12 amino acids. In nucleotides, the CDR3 is TGTGCCAGCAGCACCACTGAGTCTGGCTACACCTTC. Protein sequence: CASSTTESGYTF. Using reference TRBV9 and TRBJ1-2 for the parts outside the CDR3, the full variable domain is DSGVTQTPKHLITATGQRVTLRCSPRSGDLSVYWYQQSLDQGLQFLIQYYNGEERAKGNILERFSAQQFPDLHSELNLSSLELGDSALYFCASSTTESGYTFGSGTRLTVV.

The rearrangement uses TRBV27 and TRBJ2-7, with TRBD2 identical over 11 bases. The germline gives CDR1 MNHEY, CDR2 SMNVEV (reference sequence). The ends lost 5 bases at V and 3 bases at J; junction bases unmatched: 6. This CDR3 spans 15 amino acids. The CDR3 coding sequence is TGTGCCAGCAGTCCCGGGACTAGCGGCTACTACGAGCAGTACTTC. Its translation is CASSPGTSGYYEQYF.

The V and J genes are TRBV19 and TRBJ1-1; D possibly corresponds to TRBD1 (6 bases). The CDR3 runs 17 residues. V was trimmed by 3 bases and J by 1 base, leaving 18 bases between them. Germline loops: CDR1 LNHDA, CDR2 SQIVND (reference sequence). The chain's CDR3 is CASSILGQIYSNTEAFF. The CDR3 DNA follows: TGTGCCAGTAGTATCTTGGGACAAATATACTCGAACACTGAAGCTTTCTTT.

The rearrangement uses TRBV5-1 and TRBJ1-2, with 7 bases fitting TRBD1. Germline values: CDR1 SGHRS, CDR2 YFSETQ. The CDR3 loop spans 18 amino acids. Trimming at V came to 0 bases and at J to 1 base, leaving 12 bases not matched to a gene. This CDR3 is CASSLASSGGTINYGYTF. In nucleotides, the CDR3 is TGCGCCAGCAGCTTGGCCTCGTCAGGGGGTACTATTAACTATGGCTACACCTTC. The complete variable domain, with remaining parts taken from reference TRBV5-1 and TRBJ1-2, reads KAGVTQTPRYLIKTRGQQVTLSCSPISGHRSVSWYQQTPGQGLQFLFEYFSETQRNKGNFPGRFSGRQFSNSRSEMNVSTLELGDSALYLCASSLASSGGTINYGYTFGSGTRLTVV.

The V and J genes are TRBV6-1 and TRBJ2-5; D is unclear. CDR1 is MNHNS, CDR2 SASEGT, per germline. Deletions cut 0 bases from V and 2 bases from J, with 13 bases between. The CDR3 sequence is 16 residues long. CDR3 DNA: TGTGCCAGCAGTGAAGCGAGGCCAGAATTGCAAGAGACCCAGTACTTC. It encodes CASSEARPELQETQYF.

The chain employs TRBV27 and TRBJ2-6; D is ambiguous. Germline V CDR1 and CDR2: MNHEY, SMNVEV (reference sequence). Between the trimmed V and J ends, which lost 6 bases and 0 bases, there was a span of 9 bases. This CDR3 has 15 residues. CDR3 residues: CASRPTVSGANVLTF. The CDR3 DNA is TGTGCCAGCAGGCCGACGGTCTCTGGGGCCAACGTCCTGACTTTC.

CDR3 sequence reads: CASRTGQNLNYGYTF. CDR3 in DNA: TGTGCCAGCAGGACCGGACAGAACCTTAACTATGGCTACACCTTC. The chain has TRBV5-4 and TRBJ1-2; D might be TRBD1 (6 bases). The CDR3 loop spans 15 amino acids. Looked up from germline, CDR1 is SGHNT and CDR2 is YYREEE (reference sequence). With 5 bases removed from V and 1 base from J, the gap between germline ends came to 15 bases.

The rearrangement uses TRBV28 and TRBJ1-1; the match to TRBD1 covers 7 bases. The CDR3 has 13 residues. Germline CDR1 and CDR2: MDHEN and SYDVKM. Trimming removed 6 bases from V and 3 bases from J; junction bases left unmatched: 4. Here the CDR3 DNA reads TGTGCCAGCAGAGCGGACAGGTACACTGAAGCTTTCTTT. Translated: CASRADRYTEAFF.

CDR3 nucleotide sequence: TGTGCCAGTAGTATTTCAGCTTCCATGAACACTGAAGCTTTCTTT. It translates to CASSISASMNTEAFF. This sequence joins TRBV19 and TRBJ1-1; D remains unclear. From germline, CDR1 is LNHDA and CDR2 SQIVND (reference sequence). V was clipped by 3 bases and J by 0 bases, with 11 bases between them. This CDR3 region has 15 residues.

V usage is TRBV27 and J usage is TRBJ2-3; 12 bases are shared with TRBD2. Germline V gene lookup returns CDR1 MNHEY and CDR2 SMNVEV (reference sequence). The CDR3 contains 13 residues. V shed 6 bases, J shed 5 bases, and the junction held 0 bases outside the gene matches. The CDR3 sequence: CASRTSGRDTQYF. In nucleotides, the CDR3 is TGTGCCAGCAGGACTAGCGGGAGAGATACGCAGTATTTT.

CDR3 loop: CASSPPILPYGYTF. The CDR3 nucleotides are TGTGCCAGCTCACCACCGATTTTGCCCTATGGCTACACCTTC. The chain carries TRBV18 and TRBJ1-2, with D unresolved. V was cut by 0 bases and J by 4 bases, with 9 bases left in between. Germline-derived CDR1 and CDR2 are KGHSH and LQKENI. The CDR3 totals 14 residues.

The chain recombines TRBV27 with TRBJ1-2; D is perhaps TRBD1 (5 bases). This CDR3 is 15 amino acids long. The germline V and J ends were trimmed by 5 bases and 7 bases, with 20 bases remaining between them. The V gene's germline CDR1 is MNHEY and CDR2 SMNVEV (reference sequence). CDR3 nucleotides: TGTGCCAGCAGTCCTTTGGGAGGGGCAGTCGGTGGCTACACCTTC. It encodes CASSPLGGAVGGYTF.

The rearrangement links TRBV27 to TRBJ1-2; no clear D gene. The V gene's germline CDR1 is MNHEY and CDR2 SMNVEV (reference sequence). With 2 bases removed from V and 0 bases from J, the gap between germline ends came to 19 bases. The CDR3 consists of 18 residues. CDR3 sequence (DNA): TGTGCCAGCAGTTTAAATCGAATAGGCCCAACCTCTAACTATGGCTACACCTTC. It specifies CASSLNRIGPTSNYGYTF.

The gene calls are TRBV5-6 and TRBJ1-6; D call uncertain. The V gene lost 2 bases and the J gene lost 7 bases, with 7 bases spanning the gap. The CDR3 sequence is 13 residues long. Germline assignment: CDR1 SGHDT and CDR2 YYEEEE. The CDR3 region has the DNA TGTGCCAGCAGCTTAATGTCGAATTCACCCCTCCACTTT. Encoded protein: CASSLMSNSPLHF.

J is TRBJ2-3 and V is TRBV11-2; D gene unclear. The CDR3 contains 14 residues. Germline V gene lookup returns CDR1 SGHAT and CDR2 FQNNGV. V dropped 5 bases and J dropped 7 bases, with 16 bases sitting between them. CDR3 in amino acids: CASSAGLSPYTQYF. The CDR3 DNA sequence: TGTGCCAGCAGCGCCGGGCTCTCCCCTTATACGCAGTATTTT.

The rearrangement joins TRBV5-1 to TRBJ2-1; the D gene is possibly TRBD2 (5 bases). This CDR3 spans 15 amino acids. Trimming removed 3 bases at V and 1 base at J, with 11 bases between. Germline V gene lookup returns CDR1 SGHRS and CDR2 YFSETQ. The CDR3 reads CASSSLEGSYNEQFF. In DNA form, the CDR3 reads TGCGCCAGCAGCTCGCTAGAGGGATCCTACAATGAGCAGTTCTTC.

This chain uses TRBV18 with TRBJ2-2; 10 nucleotides agree with TRBD1. V dropped 3 bases and J dropped 7; count of bases not matched to a gene: 5. Germline V gives CDR1 KGHSH, CDR2 LQKENI. This CDR3 spans 15 amino acids. The CDR3 DNA reads TGTGCCAGCTCACCGGGACAGGGGTATCTCGGGGAGCTGTTTTTT. Translation gives CASSPGQGYLGELFF.

The J gene is TRBJ1-5, the V gene TRBV19; 9 nucleotides agree with TRBD1. V lost 5 bases to trimming and J lost 5 bases; unmatched junction nucleotides: 10. Germline CDR1 reads LNHDA; CDR2 reads SQIVND (reference sequence). This CDR3 has 16 amino acids. Here the CDR3 reads CASSGGGTGPYQPQHF. CDR3 coding DNA: TGTGCCAGTAGTGGGGGTGGGACAGGGCCGTATCAGCCCCAGCATTTT. The full variable domain, in which reference TRBV19 and TRBJ1-5 provide the parts outside the CDR3, is DGGITQSPKYLFRKEGQNVTLSCEQNLNHDAMYWYRQDPGQGLRLIYYSQIVNDFQKGDIAEGYSVSREKKESFPLTVTSAQKNPTAFYLCASSGGGTGPYQPQHFGDGTRLSIL.